Sequencing of this T cell receptor (beta chain) was carried out in a study of cytomegalovirus exposure and HLA in healthy donors. Study-wide points: The study listed roughly 150 cytomegalovirus-associated TCR beta chains.

Each of the donors was a healthy bone marrow donor. Both 60 Vbeta primers and 13 Jbeta primers went into the PCR. Profiled with immunoSEQ multiplex PCR; TCRdb holds only in-frame clones, not every one. The table includes 200,000 or so clones, more than 75% detected once. To note about this clone: Its target is not known.

The CDR3 covers 15 residues. Germline CDR1 is SGHNT and CDR2 is YYREEE (reference sequence). V trimming: 4 bases; J trimming: 4 bases; junction bases outside the gene matches: 5. V is TRBV5-4 and J is TRBJ1-6; 7 nucleotides line up with TRBD1. The source of this sequence is a woman aged 45-59 years in good health and CMV-seropositive. Sample: PBMCs. The chain's CDR3 is CASSAGTAYNSPLHF. The DNA of the CDR3 is TGTGCCAGCAGCGCCGGGACAGCTTATAATTCACCCCTCCACTTT.